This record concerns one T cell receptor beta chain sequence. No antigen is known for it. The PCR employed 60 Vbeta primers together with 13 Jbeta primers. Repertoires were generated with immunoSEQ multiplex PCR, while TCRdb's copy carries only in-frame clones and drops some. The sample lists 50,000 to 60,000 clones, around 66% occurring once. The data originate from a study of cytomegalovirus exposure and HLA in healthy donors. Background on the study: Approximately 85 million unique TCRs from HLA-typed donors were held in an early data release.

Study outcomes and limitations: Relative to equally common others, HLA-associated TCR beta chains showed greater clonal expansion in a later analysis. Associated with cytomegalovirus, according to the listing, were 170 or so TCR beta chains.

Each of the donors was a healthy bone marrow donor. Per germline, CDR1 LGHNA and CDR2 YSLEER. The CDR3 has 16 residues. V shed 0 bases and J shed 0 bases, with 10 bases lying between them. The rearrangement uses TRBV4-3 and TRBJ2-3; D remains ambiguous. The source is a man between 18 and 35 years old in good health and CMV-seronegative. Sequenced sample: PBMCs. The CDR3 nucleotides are TGCGCCAGCAGCCAAGATTGGGCAGTTAGCACAGATACGCAGTATTTT. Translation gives CASSQDWAVSTDTQYF.